At least ten counts were recorded for the clone carrying this T cell receptor beta chain. What it binds is not known. Germline CDR1 is MNHEY and CDR2 is SVGAGI. The CDR3 totals 15 residues. The V gene end was trimmed by 3 bases and the J gene end by 9 bases; junction bases not matched to a gene: 6. The sample originates from a study of human T cells and chemical hapten exposure. Broader study findings: With DPC sensitization, TCRs exceeding 1 in 1000 frequency showed no change.

A single record per CDR3 protein comes from TCRdb applying MiXCR to the RACE reads. Among about 100,000 distinct CDR3 sequences, around 10% were seen once, and the ten largest hold 3.5%. The time point: patch test 1, 2 weeks after DPC sensitization. Treatment noted: therapeutic diphenylcyclopropenone sensitization with weekly scalp DPC. Total RNA was isolated from unfractionated whole blood. V usage is TRBV6-5 and J usage is TRBJ1-6, with 9 bases aligning to TRBD1. The receptor comes from a woman between 40 and 50 years old with alopecia areata. Some clones in this sample may be carry-over from other donors' samples. The source material was whole blood, sampled in connection with sensitization to the hapten diphenylcyclopropenone (DPC). The DNA for the CDR3 is TGTGCCAGCAGTTATGGGACAGGGCGGTCTTCACCCCTCCACTTT. This encodes CASSYGTGRSSPLHF.